These 16 T cell receptor beta chains originate from one sample sequenced in a study of Ad26.COV2.S vaccination and SARS-CoV-2 variants. The treatment here: roughly 20 received Ad26.COV2.S at low or high dose, single or two shots; roughly five received placebo; per-sample allocation not given. Samples came from day 63 after the first vaccine or placebo injection. Produced via immunoSEQ multiplex PCR; TCRdb's table is partial and in-frame only. The repertoire consists of 300,000 to 350,000 clones, with about 82% occurring once and the leading ten covering under 2%. Sequenced material: peripheral blood, taken in a trial of Ad26.COV2.S vaccine versus placebo. The receptors were gathered from a person between 18 and 65 years old who received the Ad26.COV2.S COVID-19 vaccine or a placebo.

The chain recombines TRBV5-1 with TRBJ2-2; 7 bases agree with TRBD1. The CDR3 is 14 residues long. V shed 5 bases, J shed 5 bases, and the junction held 6 bases outside the gene matches. Germline V gene lookup returns CDR1 SGHRS and CDR2 YFSETQ. The DNA of the CDR3 is TGCGCCAGCAGGCCGGGACAGCCAACCGGGGAGCTGTTTTTT. It is translated as CASRPGQPTGELFF.

This clone was observed a handful of times. The gene calls are TRBV5-1 and TRBJ2-2; D is perhaps TRBD1 or TRBD2 (5 bases each). The germline gives CDR1 SGHRS, CDR2 YFSETQ. The CDR3 has 18 residues. Trimming pared 4 bases from V and 3 bases from J, leaving 22 bases between. CDR3 DNA: TGCGCCAGCAGCCTGAAACCGGGGACGTTTTCTTACACCGGGGAGCTGTTTTTT. It codes for CASSLKPGTFSYTGELFF.

Remarks on this clone: Other DNA sequences of this sample code for an identical CDR3. The chain combines TRBV6-1 with TRBJ1-6, with 7 bases matching TRBD1. The CDR3 is 14 residues long. The J segment lost 7 bases and the V segment lost 3 bases, leaving 3 bases of the junction unmatched. Per the germline V gene, CDR1 is MNHNS and CDR2 is SASEGT. CDR3 residues: CASSDRDRNSPLHF. The CDR3 DNA is TGTGCCAGCAGTGACCGGGACAGAAATTCACCCCTCCACTTT.

J is TRBJ2-5 and V is TRBV29-1; D is undetermined. Trimming shortened V by 4 bases and J by 2 bases, and 5 bases separated the two germline ends. The CDR3 runs to 11 residues. The germline V gene has CDR1 SQVTM and CDR2 ANQGSEA. CDR3 sequence: CSVAGQETQYF. The CDR3 bases are TGCAGCGTTGCGGGTCAAGAGACCCAGTACTTC.

V usage is TRBV5-4 and J usage is TRBJ1-1; 7 bases agree with TRBD1. There are 15 residues in the CDR3. With 3 bases clipped from V and 9 bases from J, the junction kept 14 bases outside the gene matches. In germline, CDR1 is SGHNT, CDR2 YYREEE (reference sequence). CDR3 region: CASSWGDRAPRKAFF. The CDR3 region has the DNA TGTGCCAGCAGCTGGGGAGACAGGGCTCCCCGGAAAGCTTTCTTT. The full variable domain, its missing parts supplied by reference TRBV5-4 and TRBJ1-1, is ETGVTQSPTHLIKTRGQQVTLRCSSQSGHNTVSWYQQALGQGPQFIFQYYREEENGRGNFPPRFSGLQFPNYSSELNVNALELDDSALYLCASSWGDRAPRKAFFGQGTRLTVV.

The sample holds one count of this clone. The rearrangement links TRBV5-4 to TRBJ2-2; D might be TRBD1 (6 bases). The V end lost 6 bases, the J end lost 3 bases, and 21 bases lay between the germline ends. The CDR3 totals 17 residues. Germline lookup yields CDR1 SGHNT and CDR2 YYREEE (reference sequence). The CDR3 bases are TGTGCCAGCACCCAACAGGGATGGGGGATCGACACCGGGGAGCTGTTTTTT. Amino acids: CASTQQGWGIDTGELFF.

The V call is TRBV7-9, the J call TRBJ2-7; 7 positions agree with TRBD1. CDR1 is SEHNR and CDR2 is FQNEAQ in the germline V gene (reference sequence). The J segment lost 7 bases and the V segment lost 3 bases, leaving 12 bases of the junction unmatched. The CDR3 spans 15 residues. Here the CDR3 DNA reads TGTGCCAGCAGCTTGGGTCGAACAGGGGATTTTGAGCAGTACTTC. The encoded protein is CASSLGRTGDFEQYF.

This clone was detected only a few times. The chain is built from TRBV5-4 and TRBJ1-6, with 8 bases that match TRBD1. From germline, CDR1 is SGHNT and CDR2 YYREEE (reference sequence). The CDR3 consists of 16 residues. V was clipped by 3 bases and J by 6 bases; unmatched bases: 8. The CDR3 loop reads CASSYRGQGANSPLHF. The CDR3 DNA follows: TGTGCCAGCAGCTACCGAGGACAGGGTGCTAATTCACCCCTCCACTTT.

This rearrangement joins TRBV13 to TRBJ2-3, with TRBD2 matching 8 bases. CDR1 and CDR2 from the germline V gene are PRHDT and FYEKMQ (reference sequence). V lost 5 bases to trimming and J lost 2 bases; unmatched junction nucleotides: 9. This CDR3 is built from 16 residues. The CDR3 bases are TGTGCCAGCAGCCCCGTTAGCGGGGAGTTCACAGATACGCAGTATTTT. Protein product: CASSPVSGEFTDTQYF. The whole variable domain, remainder taken from reference TRBV13 and TRBJ2-3, is AAGVIQSPRHLIKEKRETATLKCYPIPRHDTVYWYQQGPGQDPQFLISFYEKMQSDKGSIPDRFSAQQFSDYHSELNMSSLELGDSALYFCASSPVSGEFTDTQYFGPGTRLTVL.

A single count supports this clone. J is TRBJ2-2 and V is TRBV6-2 or TRBV6-3; 9 bases match TRBD1. CDR1 and CDR2 from the germline V gene are MNHEY and SVGEGT. CDR3 size: 15 residues. The trim removed 5 bases at V and 5 bases at J, leaving 6 bases unmatched. CDR3 sequence: CASSVGQGGTGELFF. The CDR3 bases are TGTGCCAGCAGTGTGGGACAGGGAGGAACCGGGGAGCTGTTTTTT.

The J gene is TRBJ1-1, the V gene TRBV29-1; the D is unclear. Germline values: CDR1 SQVTM, CDR2 ANQGSEA. V lost 0 bases to trimming and J lost 5 bases, with 13 bases between them. This CDR3 is 14 amino acids long. CDR3 DNA: TGCAGCGTTGAAGATCTTCTTTATTTAACTGAAGCTTTCTTT. The encoded protein is CSVEDLLYLTEAFF.

The V and J genes are TRBV29-1 and TRBJ1-3; D is undetermined. The length of the CDR3 is 13 residues. CDR1 and CDR2 from the germline V gene are SQVTM and ANQGSEA. The V end was cut by 5 bases, the J end by 2 bases, with 10 bases between. The CDR3 DNA reads TGCAGCGTTACGCCAACAGCTGGAAACACCATATATTTT. This translates into CSVTPTAGNTIYF.

The chain is built from TRBV2 and TRBJ2-7; TRBD2 agrees at 7 bases. This CDR3 contains 13 residues. With 7 bases clipped from V and 4 bases from J, the junction kept 7 bases outside the gene matches. The germline CDR1 and CDR2 sequences are SNHLY and FYNNEI. The CDR3 loop reads CASKATSRYEQYF. The CDR3 nucleotides read TGTGCCAGCAAAGCGACTAGCAGGTACGAGCAGTACTTC.

On this clone itself: This may stem from a read error, because a much larger clone lies one nucleotide away. The gene calls are TRBV4-3 and TRBJ2-2, with unresolved D. The germline V and J ends were trimmed by 1 base and 0 bases, with 18 bases remaining between them. Germline V gene sequence: CDR1 LGHNA, CDR2 YSLEER. The CDR3 totals 19 residues. CDR3 protein: CASSQGIVWKAPNTGELFF. CDR3 nucleotide sequence: TGCGCCAGCAGCCAAGGAATCGTTTGGAAGGCACCGAACACCGGGGAGCTGTTTTTT.

This rearrangement joins TRBV13 to TRBJ2-7, with 9 bases aligning to TRBD1. The V segment lost 0 bases and the J segment 0 bases; nucleotides outside the gene matches: 12. Germline V gene data show CDR1 as PRHDT and CDR2 as FYEKMQ (reference sequence). The CDR3 has 19 amino acids. DNA for the CDR3: TGTGCCAGCAGCTTAGGCCGGGGACAGGGAAGGGGAAGCTCCTACGAGCAGTACTTC. Translated: CASSLGRGQGRGSSYEQYF. The whole variable domain, filled in from reference TRBV13 and TRBJ2-7, reads AAGVIQSPRHLIKEKRETATLKCYPIPRHDTVYWYQQGPGQDPQFLISFYEKMQSDKGSIPDRFSAQQFSDYHSELNMSSLELGDSALYFCASSLGRGQGRGSSYEQYFGPGTRLTVT.

V gene TRBV7-3 combines with J gene TRBJ2-2, with TRBD2 matching over 8 bases. The CDR3 extends over 17 amino acids. CDR1 is SGHTA, CDR2 FQGTGA, per germline. J gave up 2 bases and V 2 bases, and 7 bases lay outside the gene matches. The CDR3 here is CASSLLGTRKNTGELFF. The CDR3, as DNA: TGTGCCAGCAGCTTATTAGGGACTAGAAAAAACACCGGGGAGCTGTTTTTT.